The 21 T cell receptor beta chains below all came from one sample that was sequenced in a study of radiotherapy plus CTLA-4 blockade in lung cancer. Clones were read by immunoSEQ multiplex PCR, and TCRdb kept only the in-frame ones, dropping some. This sample has about 97,000 clones, with around 74% found just once. This sample comprised peripheral blood, obtained from a patient treated with radiotherapy plus ipilimumab. The source of these receptors is a human donor with non-small cell lung cancer who had a partial response to radiotherapy plus ipilimumab. Some clones in this sample may be carry-over from other donors' samples.

The rearrangement joins TRBV5-1 to TRBJ1-2; no definite D call. The CDR3 runs 15 residues. V was clipped by 0 bases and J by 0 bases, with 9 bases between them. From germline, CDR1 is SGHRS and CDR2 YFSETQ. The CDR3 bases are TGCGCCAGCAGCTTGGATGGCAGGACTAACTATGGCTACACCTTC. As protein: CASSLDGRTNYGYTF.

By frequency in the sample, this clone is medium-sized (0.01 to 0.1%). The rearrangement uses TRBV30 and TRBJ1-5; 7 nucleotides match TRBD1. Trimming took 0 bases from V and 7 from J; bases not matched to a gene: 0. Germline V gives CDR1 GTSNPN, CDR2 SVGIG (reference sequence). This CDR3 has 12 amino acids. CDR3 amino acids: CAWSVGGQPQHF. For the CDR3, the DNA is TGTGCCTGGAGTGTAGGGGGCCAGCCCCAGCATTTT.

On this clone: Germline is not matched at one junction end, which may reflect a read error. V and J are TRBV18 and TRBJ2-1; D might be TRBD2 (5 bases). CDR1 is KGHSH and CDR2 is LQKENI in the germline V gene. The CDR3 has 13 amino acids. The CDR3 spells CASSRETYNGQFF. DNA of the CDR3: TGTGCCAGCTCACGGGAGACCTACAATGGGCAGTTCTTC.

The V call is TRBV15, the J call TRBJ2-1, with 10 bases lining up with TRBD2. Per germline, CDR1 LNHNV and CDR2 YYDKDF (reference sequence). This CDR3 is 15 amino acids long. The V segment lost 1 base and the J segment 9 bases; nucleotides outside the gene matches: 6. CDR3 residues: CATSRGLAGEAEQFF. CDR3 coding DNA: TGTGCCACCAGCAGAGGCCTAGCGGGAGAGGCTGAGCAGTTCTTC.

The genes are TRBV28 and TRBJ2-1; possibly TRBD1 for D (6 bases). The V gene's germline CDR1 is MDHEN and CDR2 SYDVKM. V dropped 4 bases and J dropped 4 bases, with 14 bases sitting between them. The CDR3 totals 15 residues. CDR3 amino acids: CASSSPGQVYNEQFF. The CDR3 region has the DNA TGTGCCAGCAGTTCACCGGGACAAGTATACAATGAGCAGTTCTTC.

This chain joins TRBV7-2 and TRBJ2-5, with D perhaps TRBD1 (6 bases). Germline-derived CDR1 and CDR2 are SGHTA and FQGNSA. The CDR3 is 19 amino acids. V was trimmed by 1 base and J by 2 bases, leaving 23 bases between them. This CDR3 reads CASSLVPGARFTSQETQYF. The CDR3 nucleotides are TGTGCCAGCAGCTTAGTTCCAGGGGCCCGGTTTACCTCACAAGAGACCCAGTACTTC.

V usage is TRBV7-2 and J usage is TRBJ1-1; TRBD1 aligns across 10 bases. Looked up from germline, CDR1 is SGHTA and CDR2 is FQGNSA. This CDR3 comprises 17 residues. V lost 1 base to trimming and J lost 0 bases; unmatched junction nucleotides: 5. The CDR3 bases are TGTGCCAGCAGCTTAGGACAGGGGGCGATCATGAACACTGAAGCTTTCTTT. Protein sequence: CASSLGQGAIMNTEAFF.

This clone was detected once. The chain combines TRBV2 with TRBJ1-5; TRBD1 aligns across 8 bases. The CDR3 consists of 15 residues. V lost 3 bases to trimming and J lost 1 base; unmatched junction nucleotides: 2. CDR1 SNHLY and CDR2 FYNNEI come from the germline V gene. The CDR3 DNA follows: TGTGCCAGCAGTGAGGACAGGGTGAGCAATCAGCCCCAGCATTTT. Protein product: CASSEDRVSNQPQHF.

This chain joins TRBV7-2 and TRBJ2-5; TRBD1 might be the D (6 bases). The last part of the DNA fits TRBJ2-7 better; the J call may be wrong. The CDR3 has 16 amino acids. Germline CDR1 is SGHTA and CDR2 is FQGNSA. CDR3 residues: CASSRAGTNDRYEQYF. Written as DNA, the CDR3 is TGTGCCAGCAGCCGAGCCGGGACAAATGATCGCTACGAGCAGTACTTC.

The J gene is TRBJ2-1, the V gene TRBV30, with 11 bases aligning to TRBD2. Germline V CDR1 and CDR2: GTSNPN, SVGIG (reference sequence). V was clipped by 3 bases and J by 7 bases; unmatched bases: 8. CDR3 size: 15 residues. The CDR3 nucleotides read TGTGCCTGGAGAGCGGCTAGCGGGAGGAAAAATGAGCAGTTCTTC. It yields the protein CAWRAASGRKNEQFF. The entire variable domain, with the rest obtained from reference TRBV30 and TRBJ2-1, is as follows: SQTIHQWPATLVQPVGSPLSLECTVEGTSNPNLYWYRQAAGRGLQLLFYSVGIGQISSEVPQNLSASRPQDRQFILSSKKLLLSDSGFYLCAWRAASGRKNEQFFGPGTRLTVL.

The chain joins TRBV11-2 to TRBJ1-2, with D perhaps TRBD1 (5 bases). The ends were cut back, 2 bases at V and 4 bases at J, with 11 bases in the middle. The CDR3 contains 14 residues. Germline CDR1 and CDR2: SGHAT and FQNNGV. The CDR3 reads CASSLNQGGYGYTF. CDR3 nucleotide sequence: TGTGCCAGCAGCTTAAATCAGGGCGGCTATGGCTACACCTTC.

The chain has TRBV7-7 and TRBJ2-5; TRBD2 aligns across 8 bases. V shed 1 base and J 5 bases; nucleotides not matched to a gene: 6. Per germline, CDR1 SSHAT and CDR2 FNYEAQ (reference sequence). The CDR3 has 15 amino acids. Written as DNA, the CDR3 is TGTGCCAGCAGCTTAGATAGCGGGACCTGGGAGACCCAGTACTTC. It codes for CASSLDSGTWETQYF.

The chain couples TRBV28 to TRBJ2-5; 7 bases match TRBD1. Germline lookup yields CDR1 MDHEN and CDR2 SYDVKM. This CDR3 comprises 14 residues. V lost 4 bases and J lost 5; bases outside the gene matches: 7. The CDR3 nucleotides read TGTGCCAGCAGTTGGGGGACAGTTTATGAGACCCAGTACTTC. Residues: CASSWGTVYETQYF.

In its sample, this clone was seen once. The chain uses TRBV10-3 and TRBJ1-1; tentatively, D is TRBD1 (5 bases). In germline, CDR1 is ENHRY, CDR2 SYGVKD. This CDR3 spans 13 amino acids. The V end was cut by 5 bases, the J end by 7 bases, with 14 bases between. CDR3 sequence (DNA): TGTGCCATCAGTCCCCCTGGGGCTGTTGAAGCTTTCTTT. The encoded protein is CAISPPGAVEAFF.

The genes are TRBV9 and TRBJ2-7; tentatively, D is TRBD1 (6 bases). This CDR3 comprises 13 residues. The ends were cut back, 4 bases at V and 6 bases at J, with 14 bases in the middle. Germline CDR1 and CDR2: SGDLS and YYNGEE. The CDR3 spells CASSIVQGSEQYF. The CDR3 region has the DNA TGTGCCAGCAGCATCGTCCAGGGGAGCGAGCAGTACTTC.

The chain links TRBV28 to TRBJ2-7; D is unclear. The CDR3 spans 12 residues. Germline CDR1 MDHEN, CDR2 SYDVKM. V was clipped by 2 bases and J by 5 bases, with 7 bases between them. The CDR3 loop reads CASSLIRHEQYF. DNA of the CDR3: TGTGCCAGCAGTTTAATTCGTCACGAGCAGTACTTC.

This clone was seen a single time. The chain employs TRBV6-6 and TRBJ1-5, with 8 bases aligning to TRBD1. Germline CDR1 reads MNHNY; CDR2 reads SVGAGI (reference sequence). After removal of 2 bases from V and 5 bases from J, the junction contained 5 bases not matched to a gene. The CDR3 is 15 residues long. CDR3 sequence reads: CASSYTTGDDQPQHF. As DNA, the CDR3 is TGTGCCAGCAGTTACACGACAGGGGACGATCAGCCCCAGCATTTT.

The CDR3 DNA sequence: TGTGCCAGCAGCTTTTCTGGCAGGGGAAACAATGAGCAGTTCTTC. Protein: CASSFSGRGNNEQFF. J is TRBJ2-1 and V is TRBV7-2, with a tentative D call TRBD1 (6 bases). The CDR3 spans 15 residues. The germline gives CDR1 SGHTA, CDR2 FQGNSA. V dropped 3 bases and J dropped 5 bases, with 14 bases sitting between them.

The chain uses TRBV6-6 and TRBJ1-5; a possible D gene is TRBD1 (6 bases). V was pared by 6 bases and J by 0 bases, with 15 bases between. Per the germline V gene, CDR1 is MNHNY and CDR2 is SVGAGI (reference sequence). CDR3 length: 16 residues. The CDR3 bases are TGTGCCAGCAGGAAAACACAGGGTTATAGCAATCAGCCCCAGCATTTT. This encodes CASRKTQGYSNQPQHF.

CDR3 nucleotides: TGCGCCAGCAGCTCGATGAATGGTTTCGGGGGTGAAGCTTTCTTT. Residues: CASSSMNGFGGEAFF. The rearrangement uses TRBV5-1 and TRBJ1-1; D possibly corresponds to TRBD1 (5 bases). The V gene lost 3 bases and the J gene lost 7 bases, with 19 bases spanning the gap. Germline V gene lookup returns CDR1 SGHRS and CDR2 YFSETQ. CDR3 length: 15 residues.

V gene TRBV2 combines with J gene TRBJ1-5, with 8 nucleotides matching TRBD1. V trimming: 5 bases; J trimming: 1 base; junction bases outside the gene matches: 1. CDR3 length equals 14 residues. Germline CDR1 and CDR2: SNHLY and FYNNEI. The CDR3 DNA is TGTGCCAGCAGTTACAGGGGGAGCAATCAGCCCCAGCATTTT. Translating gives CASSYRGSNQPQHF.